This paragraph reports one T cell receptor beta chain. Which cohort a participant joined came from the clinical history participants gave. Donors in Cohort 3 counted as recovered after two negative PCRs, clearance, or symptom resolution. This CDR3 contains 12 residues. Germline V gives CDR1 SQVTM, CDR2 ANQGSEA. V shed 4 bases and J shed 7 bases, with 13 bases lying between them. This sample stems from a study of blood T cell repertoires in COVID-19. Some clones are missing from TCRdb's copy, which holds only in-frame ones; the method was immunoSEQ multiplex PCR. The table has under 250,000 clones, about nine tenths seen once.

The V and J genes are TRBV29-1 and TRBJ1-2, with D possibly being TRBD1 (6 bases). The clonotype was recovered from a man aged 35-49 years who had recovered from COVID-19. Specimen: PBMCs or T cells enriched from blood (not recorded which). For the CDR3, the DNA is TGCAGCGTTGTATCGAGAGGGGGTGGCTACACCTTC. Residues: CSVVSRGGGYTF. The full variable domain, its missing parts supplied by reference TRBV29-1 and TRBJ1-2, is SAVISQKPSRDICQRGTSLTIQCQVDSQVTMMFWYRQQPGQSLTLIATANQGSEATYESGFVIDKFPISRPNLTFSTLTVSNMSPEDSSIYLCSVVSRGGGYTFGSGTRLTVV.